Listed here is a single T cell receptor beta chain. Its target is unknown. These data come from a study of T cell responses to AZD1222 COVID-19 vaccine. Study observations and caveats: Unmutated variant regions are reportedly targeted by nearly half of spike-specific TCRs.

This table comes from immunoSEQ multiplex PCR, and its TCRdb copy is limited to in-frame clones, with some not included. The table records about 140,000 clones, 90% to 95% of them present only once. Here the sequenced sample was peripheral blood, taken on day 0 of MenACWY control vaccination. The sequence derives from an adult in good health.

As DNA, the CDR3 is TGTGCCAGCAGCTTAGGACGGCAGGTTTACTCTGGAAACACCATATATTTT. Translating it yields CASSLGRQVYSGNTIYF. This chain uses TRBV7-8 with TRBJ1-3; D is unclear. The CDR3 totals 17 residues. Germline CDR1 reads SGHVS; CDR2 reads FQNEAQ. Trimming took off 1 base at V and 0 bases at J, with 13 bases between the two ends. Using reference TRBV7-8 and TRBJ1-3 for the parts outside the CDR3, the full variable domain is GAGVSQSPRYKVAKRGQDVALRCDPISGHVSLFWYQQALGQGPEFLTYFQNEAQLDKSGLPSDRFFAERPEGSVSTLKIQRTQQEDSAVYLCASSLGRQVYSGNTIYFGEGSWLTVV.